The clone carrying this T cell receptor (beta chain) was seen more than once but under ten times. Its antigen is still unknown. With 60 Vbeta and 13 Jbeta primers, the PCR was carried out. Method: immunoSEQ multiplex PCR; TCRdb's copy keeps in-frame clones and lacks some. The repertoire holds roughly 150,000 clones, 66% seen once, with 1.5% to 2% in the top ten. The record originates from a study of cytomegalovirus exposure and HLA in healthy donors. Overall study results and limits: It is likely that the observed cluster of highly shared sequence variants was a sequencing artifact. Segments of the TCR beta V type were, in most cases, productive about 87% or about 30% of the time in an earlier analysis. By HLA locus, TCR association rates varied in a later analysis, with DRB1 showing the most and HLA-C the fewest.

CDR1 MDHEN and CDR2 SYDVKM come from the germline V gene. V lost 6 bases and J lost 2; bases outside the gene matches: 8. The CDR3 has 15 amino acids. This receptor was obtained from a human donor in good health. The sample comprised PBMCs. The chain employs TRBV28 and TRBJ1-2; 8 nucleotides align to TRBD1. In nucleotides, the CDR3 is TGTGCCAGCAGATCCTCGGGACAGGTGAACTATGGCTACACCTTC. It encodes CASRSSGQVNYGYTF.